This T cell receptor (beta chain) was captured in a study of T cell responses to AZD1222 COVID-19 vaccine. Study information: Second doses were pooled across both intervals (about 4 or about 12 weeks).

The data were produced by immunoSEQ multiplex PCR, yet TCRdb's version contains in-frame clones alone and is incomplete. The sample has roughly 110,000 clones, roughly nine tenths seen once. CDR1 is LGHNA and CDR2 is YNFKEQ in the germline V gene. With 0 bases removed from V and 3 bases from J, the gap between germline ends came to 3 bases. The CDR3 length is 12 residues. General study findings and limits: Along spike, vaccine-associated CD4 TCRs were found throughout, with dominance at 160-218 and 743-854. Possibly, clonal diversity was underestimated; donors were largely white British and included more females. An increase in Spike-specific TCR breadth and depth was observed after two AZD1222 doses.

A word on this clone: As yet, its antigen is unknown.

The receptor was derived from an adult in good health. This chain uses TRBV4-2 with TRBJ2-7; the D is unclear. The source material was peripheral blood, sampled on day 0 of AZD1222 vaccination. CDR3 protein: CASSQDLYEQYF. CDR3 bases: TGTGCCAGCAGCCAAGATCTCTACGAGCAGTACTTC.